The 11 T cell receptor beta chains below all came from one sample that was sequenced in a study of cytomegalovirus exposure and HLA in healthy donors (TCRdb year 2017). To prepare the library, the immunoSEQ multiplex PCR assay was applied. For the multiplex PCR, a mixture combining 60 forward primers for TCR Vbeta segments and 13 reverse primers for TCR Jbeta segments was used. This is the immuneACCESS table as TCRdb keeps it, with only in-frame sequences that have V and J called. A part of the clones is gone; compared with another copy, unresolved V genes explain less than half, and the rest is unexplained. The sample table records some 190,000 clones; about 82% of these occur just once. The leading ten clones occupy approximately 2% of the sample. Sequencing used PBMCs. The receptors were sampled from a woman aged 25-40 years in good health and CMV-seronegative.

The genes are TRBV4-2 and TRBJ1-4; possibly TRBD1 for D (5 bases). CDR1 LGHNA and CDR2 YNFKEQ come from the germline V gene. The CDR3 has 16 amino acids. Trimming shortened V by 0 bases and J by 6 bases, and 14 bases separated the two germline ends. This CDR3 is CASSQDLLRADEKLFF. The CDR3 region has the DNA TGTGCCAGCAGCCAAGATCTGCTCAGGGCCGATGAAAAACTGTTTTTT.

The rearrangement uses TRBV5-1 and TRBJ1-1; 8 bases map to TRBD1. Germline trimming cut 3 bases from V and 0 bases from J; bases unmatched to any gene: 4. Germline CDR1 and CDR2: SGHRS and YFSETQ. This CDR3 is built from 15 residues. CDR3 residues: CASSSTGGVNTEAFF. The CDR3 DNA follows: TGCGCCAGCAGCTCCACAGGGGGAGTGAACACTGAAGCTTTCTTT.

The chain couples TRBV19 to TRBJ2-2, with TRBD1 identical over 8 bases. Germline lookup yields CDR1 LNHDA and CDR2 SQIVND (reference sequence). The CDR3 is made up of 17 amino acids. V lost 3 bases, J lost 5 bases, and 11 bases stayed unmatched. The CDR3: CASSILRTGSGTGELFF. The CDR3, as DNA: TGTGCCAGTAGTATCTTGCGGACAGGGTCGGGAACCGGGGAGCTGTTTTTT.

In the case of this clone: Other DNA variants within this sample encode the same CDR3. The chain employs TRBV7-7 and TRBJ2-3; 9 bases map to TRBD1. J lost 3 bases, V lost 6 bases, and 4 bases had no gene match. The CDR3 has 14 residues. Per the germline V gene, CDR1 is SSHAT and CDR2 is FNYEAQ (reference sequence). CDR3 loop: CASSPGQGTDTQYF. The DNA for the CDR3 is TGTGCCAGCAGTCCAGGACAGGGGACAGATACGCAGTATTTT.

The CDR3 DNA follows: TGTGCCTGGAGTGACGGGACTAGCGGAGATACGCAGTATTTT. Translation: CAWSDGTSGDTQYF. The chain combines TRBV30 with TRBJ2-3; 11 positions agree with TRBD2. CDR1 is GTSNPN, CDR2 SVGIG, per germline (reference sequence). The CDR3 loop spans 14 amino acids. Unmatched junction bases numbered 2, after V lost 1 base and J lost 5 bases.

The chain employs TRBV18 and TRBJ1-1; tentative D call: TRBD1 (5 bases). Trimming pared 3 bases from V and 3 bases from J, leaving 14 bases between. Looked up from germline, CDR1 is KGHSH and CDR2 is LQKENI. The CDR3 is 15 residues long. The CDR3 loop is CASSPKRGGDTEAFF. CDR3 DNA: TGTGCCAGCTCACCGAAACGAGGAGGGGACACTGAAGCTTTCTTT.

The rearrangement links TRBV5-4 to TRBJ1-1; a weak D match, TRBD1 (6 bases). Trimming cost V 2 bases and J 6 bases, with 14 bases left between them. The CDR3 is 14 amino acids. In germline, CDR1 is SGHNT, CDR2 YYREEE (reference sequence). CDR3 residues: CASSFDLGTSEAFF. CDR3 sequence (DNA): TGTGCCAGCAGCTTCGACCTCGGGACATCTGAAGCTTTCTTT.

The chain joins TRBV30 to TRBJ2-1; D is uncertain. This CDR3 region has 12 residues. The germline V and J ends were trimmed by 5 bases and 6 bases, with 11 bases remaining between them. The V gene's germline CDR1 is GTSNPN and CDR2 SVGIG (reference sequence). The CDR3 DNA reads TGTGCCTGGGGTCCTATAAGCAATGAGCAGTTCTTC. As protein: CAWGPISNEQFF. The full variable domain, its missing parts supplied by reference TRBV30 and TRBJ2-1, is SQTIHQWPATLVQPVGSPLSLECTVEGTSNPNLYWYRQAAGRGLQLLFYSVGIGQISSEVPQNLSASRPQDRQFILSSKKLLLSDSGFYLCAWGPISNEQFFGPGTRLTVL.

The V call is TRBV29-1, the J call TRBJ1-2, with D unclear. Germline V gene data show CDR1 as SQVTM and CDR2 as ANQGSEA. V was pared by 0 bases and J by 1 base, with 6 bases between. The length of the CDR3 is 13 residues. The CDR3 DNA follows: TGCAGCGTTGAAGACAGTTATAACTATGGCTACACCTTC. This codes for CSVEDSYNYGYTF.

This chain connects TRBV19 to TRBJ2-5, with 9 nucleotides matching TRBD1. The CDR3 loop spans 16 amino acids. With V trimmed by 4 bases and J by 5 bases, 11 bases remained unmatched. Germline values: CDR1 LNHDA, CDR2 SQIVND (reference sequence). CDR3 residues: CASSTGTGTGTETQYF. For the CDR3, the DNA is TGTGCCAGTAGTACCGGGACAGGGACCGGTACGGAGACCCAGTACTTC.

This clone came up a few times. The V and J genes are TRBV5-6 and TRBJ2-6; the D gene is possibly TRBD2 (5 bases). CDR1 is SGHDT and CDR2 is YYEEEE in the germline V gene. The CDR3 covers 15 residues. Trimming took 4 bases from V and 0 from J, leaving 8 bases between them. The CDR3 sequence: CASSEAGSGANVLTF. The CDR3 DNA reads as TGTGCCAGCAGCGAGGCGGGCTCTGGGGCCAACGTCCTGACTTTC. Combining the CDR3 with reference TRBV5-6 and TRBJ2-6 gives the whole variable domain DAGVTQSPTHLIKTRGQQVTLRCSPKSGHDTVSWYQQALGQGPQFIFQYYEEEERQRGNFPDRFSGHQFPNYSSELNVNALLLGDSALYLCASSEAGSGANVLTFGAGSRLTVL.